This T cell receptor beta chain emerged from a study of T cell clonality in common variable immunodeficiency. Overall study results and limits: Compared with healthy controls, CVID subjects showed increased TCRbeta clonality, mostly in about a third. Reportedly, TCR beta sequences from common variable immunodeficiency showed fewer deletions and N-nucleotide insertions. Compared with controls, CVID subjects had fewer shared TCRbeta clones.

This table comes from immunoSEQ multiplex PCR, and its TCRdb copy is limited to in-frame clones, with some not included. The sample shows about 31,000 clones, none of them appearing just once. The CDR3 spans 13 residues. The V gene end was trimmed by 5 bases and the J gene end by 5 bases; junction bases not matched to a gene: 4. Germline assignment: CDR1 SGHVS and CDR2 FNYEAQ. This clone was detected many times. Its antigen is unidentified. The read terminates 3 residues ahead of where the CDR3 ends, so the germline J gene completes it. The receptor's source is a person aged 18 to 70 in good health. The sample was peripheral blood mononuclear cells. The chain recombines TRBV7-6 with TRBJ1-2, with 8 bases lining up with TRBD1. The covered CDR3 bases are TGTGCCAGCAGCGCAAGGACAGGGTATGGC. It translates to CASSARTGYG. The whole CDR3 region reads CASSARTGYGYTF.